The 14 T cell receptor beta chains listed next were all sequenced from one sample in a study of cytotoxic CD8 clonotypes in ibrutinib-treated CLL. Using immunoSEQ multiplex PCR, the repertoire was profiled, and TCRdb retains in-frame clones only, with some absent. The sample lists 130,000 to 150,000 clones, approximately 90% seen once, with 11% in the top ten. The sequenced sample was PBMCs, obtained after 12 months of ibrutinib treatment. The receptors originated from a human donor with chronic lymphocytic leukemia.

In regard to this clone: Other nucleotide sequences from this sample produce the same CDR3. The rearrangement uses TRBV7-9 and TRBJ2-7; TRBD2 matches 9 bases. Losses at the gene ends were 3 bases for V and 1 base for J; bases not matched to a gene: 1. Per the germline V gene, CDR1 is SEHNR and CDR2 is FQNEAQ (reference sequence). The length of the CDR3 is 14 residues. The CDR3 sequence: CASSLTSGSYEQYF. CDR3 DNA: TGTGCCAGCAGCTTGACTAGCGGTTCCTACGAGCAGTACTTC.

The J gene is TRBJ2-7, the V gene TRBV18, with a possible D match to TRBD1 (6 bases). The CDR3 loop spans 13 amino acids. Germline V CDR1 and CDR2: KGHSH, LQKENI. V was cut by 5 bases and J by 3 bases, with 11 bases left in between. CDR3 sequence reads: CASSTGQRYEQYF. Here the CDR3 DNA reads TGTGCCAGCTCAACGGGACAACGCTACGAGCAGTACTTC.

This chain uses TRBV27 with TRBJ2-3; D is undetermined. Germline CDR1 reads MNHEY; CDR2 reads SMNVEV (reference sequence). CDR3 length: 13 residues. The V gene lost 3 bases and the J gene lost 1 base, with 5 bases spanning the gap. CDR3 sequence (DNA): TGTGCCAGCAGTTTTTTTGGCACAGATACGCAGTATTTT. This sequence encodes CASSFFGTDTQYF.

The CDR3: CASSLVIGGGLMNTEAFF. The CDR3 region has the DNA TGCGCCAGCAGCTTGGTAATAGGGGGCGGATTAATGAACACTGAAGCTTTCTTT. The rearrangement joins TRBV5-1 to TRBJ1-1, with TRBD1 matching over 7 bases. Trimming cost V 0 bases and J 0 bases; bases outside gene matches: 11. In germline, CDR1 is SGHRS, CDR2 YFSETQ. CDR3 length: 18 residues.

The chain carries TRBV5-6 and TRBJ2-1; 7 nucleotides agree with TRBD1. Germline V gene lookup returns CDR1 SGHDT and CDR2 YYEEEE. V gave up 5 bases and J gave up 4 bases; unmatched junction bases: 9. This CDR3 is 15 amino acids long. The CDR3 protein is CASSAGPGGYNEQFF. The CDR3 nucleotides read TGTGCCAGCAGTGCGGGTCCAGGGGGATACAATGAGCAGTTCTTC.

The V and J genes are TRBV6-6 and TRBJ1-1; D might be TRBD1 (6 bases). Trimming shortened V by 6 bases and J by 8 bases, and 19 bases separated the two germline ends. The CDR3 spans 14 residues. The V gene's germline CDR1 is MNHNY and CDR2 SVGAGI (reference sequence). CDR3 region: CASSFPATGSEAFF. Written as DNA, the CDR3 is TGTGCCAGCAGCTTCCCCGCGACAGGATCGGAAGCTTTCTTT.

Comments on this clone: Other nucleotide sequences from this sample produce the same CDR3. The CDR3 loop is CASSQDSYEQYF. The CDR3 region has the DNA TGTGCCAGCTCACAGGACAGCTACGAGCAGTACTTC. The chain has TRBV18 and TRBJ2-7; D is perhaps TRBD1 (6 bases). The CDR3 sequence is 12 residues long. The V and J ends lost 4 bases and 3 bases respectively, with 7 bases between them. Per germline, CDR1 KGHSH and CDR2 LQKENI.

V and J are TRBV27 and TRBJ2-1; TRBD2 matches at 10 bases. Losses at the gene ends were 1 base for V and 12 bases for J; bases not matched to a gene: 12. Germline CDR1 is MNHEY and CDR2 is SMNVEV (reference sequence). The CDR3 is 16 amino acids. CDR3: CASSLWGLASPFGQFF. CDR3 sequence (DNA): TGTGCCAGCAGTTTATGGGGACTAGCGTCACCTTTCGGGCAGTTCTTC.

This chain connects TRBV5-4 to TRBJ1-2; TRBD1 aligns across 7 bases. CDR3 size: 14 residues. Germline-derived CDR1 and CDR2 are SGHNT and YYREEE (reference sequence). Losses at the gene ends were 1 base for V and 6 bases for J; bases not matched to a gene: 6. The CDR3 DNA sequence: TGTGCCAGCAGCTTGACAGGGCAGGGGGATGGCTACACCTTC. It specifies CASSLTGQGDGYTF.

This clone has only one observation. The chain carries TRBV19 and TRBJ2-3, with 9 bases identical to TRBD1. The CDR3 is made up of 14 amino acids. Trimming took 8 bases from V and 3 from J; bases not matched to a gene: 6. Per germline, CDR1 LNHDA and CDR2 SQIVND (reference sequence). CDR3 protein: CASGYGTGTDTQYF. The CDR3 region has the DNA TGTGCCAGTGGGTACGGGACAGGGACAGATACGCAGTATTTT.

This chain joins TRBV6-4 and TRBJ1-2; TRBD1 is a possible D gene (5 bases). The CDR3 is 12 residues long. Germline V lookup: CDR1 MRHNA, CDR2 SNTAGT. V dropped 10 bases and J dropped 8 bases, with 17 bases sitting between them. CDR3 nucleotide sequence: TGTGCCACCCGCGACAGAAATAGGGGCTACACCTTC. Its translation: CATRDRNRGYTF.

The gene calls are TRBV7-9 and TRBJ1-2; 9 bases fit TRBD1. The ends lost 1 base at V and 7 bases at J; junction bases unmatched: 10. The CDR3 length is 16 residues. Per the germline V gene, CDR1 is SEHNR and CDR2 is FQNEAQ (reference sequence). Here the CDR3 reads CASSLDTGGSAPGYTF. For the CDR3, the DNA is TGTGCCAGCAGCTTAGATACAGGGGGCTCGGCCCCTGGCTACACCTTC.

This chain links TRBV5-4 with TRBJ2-7; 7 bases are a match to TRBD1. J lost 1 base, V lost 5 bases, and 12 bases had no gene match. The CDR3 contains 16 residues. CDR1 is SGHNT and CDR2 is YYREEE in the germline V gene (reference sequence). CDR3 amino acids: CASSSPTGDSSYEQYF. The CDR3 bases are TGTGCCAGCAGTTCCCCCACAGGGGATTCTTCCTACGAGCAGTACTTC.

This clone was counted a single time. This chain links TRBV19 with TRBJ1-4; 7 bases line up with TRBD1. The CDR3 runs 15 residues. With V trimmed by 3 bases and J by 3 bases, 4 bases remained unmatched. Per germline, CDR1 LNHDA and CDR2 SQIVND (reference sequence). CDR3 nucleotides: TGTGCCAGTAGTATCCCCGGGACAGCTAATGAAAAACTGTTTTTT. Amino acids: CASSIPGTANEKLFF.